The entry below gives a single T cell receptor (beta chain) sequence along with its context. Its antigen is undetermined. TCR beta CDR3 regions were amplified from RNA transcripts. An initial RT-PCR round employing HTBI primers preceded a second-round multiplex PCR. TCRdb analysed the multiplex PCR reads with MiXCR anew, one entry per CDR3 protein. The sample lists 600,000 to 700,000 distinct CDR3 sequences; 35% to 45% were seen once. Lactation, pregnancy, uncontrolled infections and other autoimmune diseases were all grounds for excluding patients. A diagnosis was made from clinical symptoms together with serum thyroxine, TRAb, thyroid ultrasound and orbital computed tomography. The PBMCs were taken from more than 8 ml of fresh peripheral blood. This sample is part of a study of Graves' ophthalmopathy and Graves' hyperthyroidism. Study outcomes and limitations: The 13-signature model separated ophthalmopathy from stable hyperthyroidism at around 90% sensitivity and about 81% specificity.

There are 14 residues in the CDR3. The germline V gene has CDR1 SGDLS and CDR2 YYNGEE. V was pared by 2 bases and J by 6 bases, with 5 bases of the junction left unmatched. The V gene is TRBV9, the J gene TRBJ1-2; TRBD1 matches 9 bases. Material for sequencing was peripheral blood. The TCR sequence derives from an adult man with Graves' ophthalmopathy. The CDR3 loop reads CASSVNRGRNGYTF. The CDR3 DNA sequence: TGTGCCAGCAGCGTGAACAGGGGGCGGAATGGCTACACCTTC.